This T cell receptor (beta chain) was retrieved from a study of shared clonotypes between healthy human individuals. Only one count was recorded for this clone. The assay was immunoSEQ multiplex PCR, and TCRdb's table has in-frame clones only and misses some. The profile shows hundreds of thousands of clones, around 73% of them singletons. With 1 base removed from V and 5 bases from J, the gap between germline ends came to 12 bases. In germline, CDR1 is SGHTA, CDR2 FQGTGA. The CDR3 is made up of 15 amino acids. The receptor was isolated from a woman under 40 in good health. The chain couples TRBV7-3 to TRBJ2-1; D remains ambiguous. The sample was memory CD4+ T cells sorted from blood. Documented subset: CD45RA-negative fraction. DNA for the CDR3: TGTGCCAGCAGCTTAAATACTGCTCTTAACAATGAGCAGTTCTTC. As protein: CASSLNTALNNEQFF.